Included here is one T cell receptor beta chain sequence, with context. Its antigen is not identified. The protocol was immunoSEQ multiplex PCR, while the TCRdb copy is restricted to in-frame clones and leaves out a portion. The profile covers some 180,000 clones, with about 91% appearing a single time and approximately 0.49% taken by the ten largest. The sample originates from a study of T cell responses to AZD1222 COVID-19 vaccine. Overall study context: Second-dose schedules of about 4 or about 12 weeks were combined. Findings and limits, study-wide: At baseline, seropositivity was found in only a handful of AZD1222 recipients. Repertoire collection took place solely once the T cell response had peaked. Reportedly, nearly half of unique spike TCRs recognized epitopes outside B.1.351/B.1.1.7 mutations.

The sequence came from an adult in good health. Sequenced here: peripheral blood, sampled on day 0 of AZD1222 vaccination.

The CDR3 loop is CASSNRQGTYEQYF. The CDR3 region has the DNA TGTGCCAGCAGCAACCGACAGGGCACCTACGAGCAGTACTTC. The V call is TRBV7-2, the J call TRBJ2-7; the match to TRBD1 covers 7 bases. The germline CDR1 and CDR2 sequences are SGHTA and FQGNSA. Trimming at V came to 5 bases and at J to 2 bases, leaving 6 bases not matched to a gene. This CDR3 region has 14 residues.